Below are 20 T cell receptor beta chains sequenced from a single sample in a study of T cell responses to AZD1222 COVID-19 vaccine. Clones were sequenced by immunoSEQ multiplex PCR, and TCRdb holds only the in-frame ones, with some missing. The table has 98,000 or so clones, roughly nine tenths seen once. This specimen was peripheral blood, taken on day 0 of MenACWY control vaccination. These receptors came from an adult in good health.

The chain uses TRBV20-1 and TRBJ2-1; 12 nucleotides line up with TRBD2. The V and J ends lost 3 bases and 5 bases, in that order; junction bases with no gene match: 8. Germline-derived CDR1 and CDR2 are DFQATT and SNEGSKA (reference sequence). The CDR3 has 16 residues. This CDR3 reads CSASDPSGGDDNEQFF. As DNA, the CDR3 is TGCAGTGCTAGTGATCCTAGCGGGGGGGATGACAATGAGCAGTTCTTC.

V is TRBV5-1 and J is TRBJ1-1, with 8 positions matching TRBD1. V was pared by 7 bases and J by 1 base, with 6 bases of the junction left unmatched. Germline CDR1 and CDR2: SGHRS and YFSETQ. The CDR3 is 14 residues long. CDR3 DNA sequence: TGCGCCAGCCAACCCGGGACAGGGAACACTGAAGCTTTCTTT. This encodes CASQPGTGNTEAFF.

This clone was recorded only once. The V call is TRBV5-4, the J call TRBJ2-5; D call uncertain. The CDR3 has 14 amino acids. Trimming took 0 bases from V and 2 from J, leaving 8 bases between them. The V gene's germline CDR1 is SGHNT and CDR2 YYREEE (reference sequence). In DNA, the CDR3 is TGTGCCAGCAGCTTGGGCGGTCATCAAGAGACCCAGTACTTC. Its protein is CASSLGGHQETQYF.

The chain couples TRBV7-8 to TRBJ1-4; D is unresolved. Germline loops: CDR1 SGHVS, CDR2 FQNEAQ. V was clipped by 5 bases and J by 8 bases, with 21 bases between them. The CDR3 has 16 residues. This CDR3 is CASSPSLVHVGEKLFF. The CDR3 DNA follows: TGTGCCAGCAGCCCTAGCTTGGTGCACGTGGGAGAAAAACTGTTTTTT.

CDR3: CASLRDEDISTDTQYF. The DNA of the CDR3 is TGTGCCAGCCTCCGGGACGAGGATATTAGCACAGATACGCAGTATTTT. V gene TRBV21-1 combines with J gene TRBJ2-3. TRBV21-1 is recorded as a pseudogene. This CDR3 spans 16 amino acids.

The table lists this clone with a count of one. V and J are TRBV5-5 and TRBJ2-7; TRBD1 matches 7 bases. Germline loops: CDR1 SGHKS, CDR2 YYEKEE (reference sequence). CDR3 size: 15 residues. V shed 6 bases, J shed 7 bases, and the junction held 16 bases outside the gene matches. The CDR3 DNA sequence: TGTGCCAGCAACAAACTCCCCCAGGGGGTCGGGGAGCAGTACTTC. Translation gives CASNKLPQGVGEQYF. Filled out from reference TRBV5-5 and TRBJ2-7, the complete variable domain reads DAGVTQSPTHLIKTRGQQVTLRCSPISGHKSVSWYQQVLGQGPQFIFQYYEKEERGRGNFPDRFSARQFPNYSSELNVNALLLGDSALYLCASNKLPQGVGEQYFGPGTRLTVT.

This clone showed up just once. One end of the junction fails to match germline, which may point to a read error. The rearrangement uses TRBV7-7 and TRBJ1-3; D remains unclear. CDR1 and CDR2 from the germline V gene are SSHAT and FNYEAQ (reference sequence). The CDR3 loop spans 15 amino acids. CDR3 nucleotide sequence: TGTGCTAGCAGTTTGGGCCCCGATGGGGGAAACACCATATATTTT. This codes for CASSLGPDGGNTIYF. Together with reference TRBV7-7 and TRBJ1-3, the CDR3 gives the full variable domain: GAGVSQSPRYKVTKRGQDVTLRCDPISSHATLYWYQQALGQGPEFLTYFNYEAQPDKSGLPSDRFSAERPEGSISTLTIQRTEQRDSAMYRCASSLGPDGGNTIYFGEGSWLTVV.

The rearrangement links TRBV4-3 to TRBJ1-1; D may be TRBD1 (6 bases). Germline lookup yields CDR1 LGHNA and CDR2 YSLEER. V lost 3 bases and J lost 0, with 11 bases in between. CDR3 length: 15 residues. CDR3 residues: CASSHRGRMNTEAFF. CDR3 DNA sequence: TGCGCCAGCAGCCACAGGGGCCGTATGAACACTGAAGCTTTCTTT.

To note about this clone: The same CDR3 arises from other DNA sequences in this sample as well. V gene TRBV7-8 combines with J gene TRBJ1-5; D uncertain. Germline values: CDR1 SGHVS, CDR2 FQNEAQ. V was trimmed by 0 bases and J by 10 bases, leaving 10 bases between them. The CDR3 consists of 13 residues. Written as DNA, the CDR3 is TGTGCCAGCAGCTTAGCGGGCCCGAGACCCCAGCATTTT. Translated: CASSLAGPRPQHF.

This clone came up once. This rearrangement joins TRBV7-2 to TRBJ2-3; 8 nucleotides agree with TRBD2. The CDR3 covers 14 residues. The ends lost 5 bases at V and 1 base at J; junction bases unmatched: 2. Germline CDR1 reads SGHTA; CDR2 reads FQGNSA. The CDR3 nucleotides read TGTGCCAGCAGCCCGCGGGGGGGCACAGATACGCAGTATTTT. This encodes CASSPRGGTDTQYF. Looking up the rest from reference TRBV7-2 and TRBJ2-3 gives the full variable domain: GAGVSQSPSNKVTEKGKDVELRCDPISGHTALYWYRQSLGQGLEFLIYFQGNSAPDKSGLPSDRFSAERTGGSVSTLTIQRTQQEDSAVYLCASSPRGGTDTQYFGPGTRLTVL.

V gene TRBV27 combines with J gene TRBJ1-1; no clear D. Trimming left V 6 bases short and J 0 bases short, with 8 bases between. This CDR3 comprises 13 residues. Germline assignment: CDR1 MNHEY and CDR2 SMNVEV (reference sequence). In DNA form, the CDR3 reads TGTGCCAGCAGACTCGGGATGAACACTGAAGCTTTCTTT. Its protein is CASRLGMNTEAFF.

The chain uses TRBV7-9 and TRBJ1-2, with D possibly being TRBD1 (6 bases). V was shortened by 0 bases and J by 3 bases, with 11 bases between the two germline ends. CDR3 length equals 15 residues. Germline CDR1 and CDR2: SEHNR and FQNEAQ (reference sequence). CDR3 DNA sequence: TGTGCCAGCAGCTTAGCACAGGGCTGGGACTATGGCTACACCTTC. It codes for CASSLAQGWDYGYTF.

The chain couples TRBV19 to TRBJ2-2, with a weak D call TRBD1 (6 bases). The germline CDR1 and CDR2 sequences are LNHDA and SQIVND (reference sequence). V was trimmed by 5 bases and J by 7 bases, leaving 11 bases between them. CDR3 length equals 13 residues. The CDR3 DNA follows: TGTGCCAGTAGTTATCAGGACAGCGGGGAGCTGTTTTTT. Translating it yields CASSYQDSGELFF.

This chain joins TRBV6-5 and TRBJ1-2; D is unclear. The CDR3 sequence is 11 residues long. In germline, CDR1 is MNHEY, CDR2 SVGAGI. V was clipped by 1 base and J by 8 bases, with 5 bases between them. In DNA, the CDR3 is TGTGCCAGCAGTTACTTCGAGGGCTACACCTTC. This gives the protein CASSYFEGYTF.

This clone was seen only once. This chain uses TRBV28 with TRBJ2-7; 12 positions agree with TRBD1. This CDR3 contains 18 residues. Germline CDR1 is MDHEN and CDR2 is SYDVKM. V lost 5 bases, J lost 5 bases, and 16 bases stayed unmatched. The CDR3 reads CASSATSGTGGVFNEQYF. The CDR3 DNA follows: TGTGCCAGCAGTGCAACCTCCGGGACAGGGGGCGTCTTCAACGAGCAGTACTTC.

V gene TRBV5-4 combines with J gene TRBJ1-1; D is uncertain. Germline values: CDR1 SGHNT, CDR2 YYREEE (reference sequence). V was shortened by 6 bases and J by 1 base, with 16 bases between the two germline ends. The CDR3 covers 15 residues. The CDR3 sequence is CASTDPRGGNTEAFF. CDR3 DNA sequence: TGTGCCAGCACCGACCCCCGGGGTGGGAACACTGAAGCTTTCTTT.

V is TRBV3-1 (or the pseudogene TRBV3-2) and J is TRBJ2-7; D gene ambiguous. Germline CDR1 and CDR2: LGHDT and YNNKEL (reference sequence). This CDR3 has 15 residues. V lost 0 bases to trimming and J lost 3 bases, with 12 bases between them. DNA for the CDR3: TGTGCCAGCAGCCAAGATTTCGGGCACCGCTACGAGCAGTACTTC. Its translation is CASSQDFGHRYEQYF.

The chain combines TRBV7-2 with TRBJ1-6; no clear D. This CDR3 contains 15 residues. Germline V gene lookup returns CDR1 SGHTA and CDR2 FQGNSA. V lost 2 bases and J lost 1, with 6 bases in between. CDR3 DNA sequence: TGTGCCAGCAGCTTACAAGGGTCCTATAATTCACCCCTCCACTTT. This gives the protein CASSLQGSYNSPLHF. The full variable domain, with the rest looked up from reference TRBV7-2 and TRBJ1-6, is GAGVSQSPSNKVTEKGKDVELRCDPISGHTALYWYRQSLGQGLEFLIYFQGNSAPDKSGLPSDRFSAERTGGSVSTLTIQRTQQEDSAVYLCASSLQGSYNSPLHFGNGTRLTVT.

To note about this clone: Additional DNA sequences in this sample encode the identical CDR3. The V and J genes are TRBV5-1 and TRBJ1-6, with D possibly being TRBD1 (5 bases). In germline, CDR1 is SGHRS, CDR2 YFSETQ. The CDR3 spans 13 residues. Trimming took off 0 bases at V and 7 bases at J, with 5 bases between the two ends. In DNA, the CDR3 is TGCGCCAGCAGCTTGGGGGGGAATTCACCCCTCCACTTT. Protein: CASSLGGNSPLHF.

The chain is built from TRBV21-1 and TRBJ1-4. TRBV21-1 is an annotated pseudogene. The CDR3 has 14 amino acids. The CDR3 here is CASSKDGRDEKLFF. CDR3 nucleotides: TGTGCCAGCAGCAAAGATGGTCGCGATGAAAAACTGTTTTTT.